The T cell receptor beta chain described here comes from a study of shared clonotypes between healthy human individuals. Each of the donors was a healthy adult who was HIV-negative and had not had a recent acute infection or vaccination. Turning to this clone: Its antigen remains unknown.

Findings of the study overall: Sorted-subset sequencing, rarefaction showed, was incomplete despite large depth.

The study ran the assay at deep level. As originally analysed: There were no quality scores in the junction-only immunoSEQ sequences, so filtering differed. The table came from immunoSEQ multiplex PCR; TCRdb's copy has only in-frame clones and leaves some out. For V, J and clone size, that table is used; D and trimming come from the DNA. Here the sample spans about 1.5 million clones, approximately 98% being singletons. This CDR3 has 14 residues. Germline CDR1 is SGHNT and CDR2 is YYREEE (reference sequence). J gave up 5 bases and V 0 bases, and 4 bases lay outside the gene matches. The chain couples TRBV5-4 to TRBJ2-5; TRBD1 matches at 7 bases. Sequenced material: naive CD4+ T cells sorted from blood. Sample subset: CD45RA+ positively selected. This TCR was sampled from a man younger than 45 in good health. The CDR3 nucleotides read TGTGCCAGCAGCTTGGAGGGGGCCTTGGAGACCCAGTACTTC. Encoded protein: CASSLEGALETQYF.